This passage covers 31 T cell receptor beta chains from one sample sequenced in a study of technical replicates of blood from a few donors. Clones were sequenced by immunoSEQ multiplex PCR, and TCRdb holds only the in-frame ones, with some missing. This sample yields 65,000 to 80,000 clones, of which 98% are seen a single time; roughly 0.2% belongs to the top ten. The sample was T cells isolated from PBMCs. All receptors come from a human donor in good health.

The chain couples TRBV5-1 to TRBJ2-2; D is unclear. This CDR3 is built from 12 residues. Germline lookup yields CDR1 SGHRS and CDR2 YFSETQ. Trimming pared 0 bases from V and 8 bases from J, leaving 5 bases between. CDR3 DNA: TGCGCCAGCAGCTTGGAGCTAGGGGAGCTGTTTTTT. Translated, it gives CASSLELGELFF. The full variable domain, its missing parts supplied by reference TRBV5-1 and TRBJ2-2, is KAGVTQTPRYLIKTRGQQVTLSCSPISGHRSVSWYQQTPGQGLQFLFEYFSETQRNKGNFPGRFSGRQFSNSRSEMNVSTLELGDSALYLCASSLELGELFFGEGSRLTVL.

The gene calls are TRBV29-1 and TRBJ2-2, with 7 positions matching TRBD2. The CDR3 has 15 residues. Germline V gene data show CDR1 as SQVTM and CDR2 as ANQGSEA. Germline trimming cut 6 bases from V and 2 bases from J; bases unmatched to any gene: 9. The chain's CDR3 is CSVGGLQINTGELFF. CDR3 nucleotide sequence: TGCAGCGTCGGGGGACTACAGATCAACACCGGGGAGCTGTTTTTT.

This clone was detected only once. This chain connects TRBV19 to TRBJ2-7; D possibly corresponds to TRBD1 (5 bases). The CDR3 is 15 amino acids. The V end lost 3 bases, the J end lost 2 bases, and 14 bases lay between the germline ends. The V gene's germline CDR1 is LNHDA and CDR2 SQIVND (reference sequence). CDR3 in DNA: TGTGCCAGTAGTATTTCAGGGCGGCACCCCTACGAGCAGTACTTC. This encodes CASSISGRHPYEQYF.

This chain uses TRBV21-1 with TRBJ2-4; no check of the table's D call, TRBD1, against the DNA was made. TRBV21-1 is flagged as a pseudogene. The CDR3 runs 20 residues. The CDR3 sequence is CASSSKEQGKLGIAKNIQYF. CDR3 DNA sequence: TGTGCCAGCAGCTCTAAGGAACAGGGAAAGTTAGGAATAGCCAAAAACATTCAGTACTTC.

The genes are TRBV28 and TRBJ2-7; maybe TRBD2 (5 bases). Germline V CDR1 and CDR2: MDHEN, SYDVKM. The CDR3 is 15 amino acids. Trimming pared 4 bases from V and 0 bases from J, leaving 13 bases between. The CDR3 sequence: CASSSFKRNSYEQYF. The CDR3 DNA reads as TGTGCCAGCAGTTCCTTCAAGCGGAACTCCTACGAGCAGTACTTC.

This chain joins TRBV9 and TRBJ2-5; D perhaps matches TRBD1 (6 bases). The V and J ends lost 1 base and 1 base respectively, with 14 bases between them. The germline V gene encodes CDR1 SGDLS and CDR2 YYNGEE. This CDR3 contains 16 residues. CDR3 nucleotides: TGTGCCAGCAGCGTAACAGGGCAGGGAGTCCAAGAGACCCAGTACTTC. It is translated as CASSVTGQGVQETQYF.

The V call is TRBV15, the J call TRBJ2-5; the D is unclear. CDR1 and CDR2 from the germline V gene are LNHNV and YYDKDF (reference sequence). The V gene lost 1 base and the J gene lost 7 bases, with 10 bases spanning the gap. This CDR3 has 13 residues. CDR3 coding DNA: TGTGCCACCAGCAGAGCTTATACTGCGACCCAGTACTTC. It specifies CATSRAYTATQYF.

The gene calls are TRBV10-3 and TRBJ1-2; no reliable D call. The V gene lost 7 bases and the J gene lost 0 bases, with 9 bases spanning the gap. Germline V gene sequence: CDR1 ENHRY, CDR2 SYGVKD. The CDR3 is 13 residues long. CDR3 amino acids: CAITNTANYGYTF. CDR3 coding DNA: TGTGCCATCACTAATACAGCTAACTATGGCTACACCTTC.

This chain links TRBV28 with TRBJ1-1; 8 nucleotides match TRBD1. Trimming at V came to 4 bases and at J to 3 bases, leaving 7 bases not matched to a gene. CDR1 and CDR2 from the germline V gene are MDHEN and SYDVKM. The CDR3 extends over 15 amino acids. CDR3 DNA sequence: TGTGCCAGCAGTTCCTCCAGGGGGCCTGACACTGAAGCTTTCTTT. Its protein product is CASSSSRGPDTEAFF.

CDR3: CSVGDREGPQHF. The CDR3 DNA reads TGCAGCGTTGGGGACAGGGAAGGACCCCAGCATTTT. The chain couples TRBV29-1 to TRBJ1-5, with TRBD1 matching 9 bases. CDR1 and CDR2 (germline): SQVTM, ANQGSEA. The junction had 5 bases not matched to a gene; V was cut back by 4 bases and J by 10 bases. The CDR3 has 12 amino acids.

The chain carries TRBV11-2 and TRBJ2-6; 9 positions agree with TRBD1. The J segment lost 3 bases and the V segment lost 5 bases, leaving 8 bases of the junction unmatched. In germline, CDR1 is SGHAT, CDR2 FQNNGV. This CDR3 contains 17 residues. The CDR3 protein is CASSRTGGVSGANVLTF. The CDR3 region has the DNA TGTGCCAGCAGCAGAACAGGGGGCGTCAGTGGGGCCAACGTCCTGACTTTC.

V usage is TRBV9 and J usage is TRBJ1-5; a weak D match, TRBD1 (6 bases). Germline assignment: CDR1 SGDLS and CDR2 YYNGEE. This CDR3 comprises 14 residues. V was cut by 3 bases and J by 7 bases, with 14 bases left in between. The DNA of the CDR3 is TGTGCCAGCAGCGAACAGGGATCGGGGCAGCCCCAGCATTTT. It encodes CASSEQGSGQPQHF.

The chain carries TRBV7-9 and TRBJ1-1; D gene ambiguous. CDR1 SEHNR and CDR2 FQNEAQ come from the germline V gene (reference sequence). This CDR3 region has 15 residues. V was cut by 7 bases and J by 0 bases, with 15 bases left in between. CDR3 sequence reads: CASTIRRSLNTEAFF. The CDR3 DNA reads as TGTGCCAGCACCATTCGGAGATCCTTGAACACTGAAGCTTTCTTT.

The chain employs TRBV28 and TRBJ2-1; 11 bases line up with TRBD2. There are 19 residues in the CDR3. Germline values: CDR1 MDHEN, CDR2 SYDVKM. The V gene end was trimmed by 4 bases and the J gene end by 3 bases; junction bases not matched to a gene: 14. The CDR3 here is CASSSQQSTSGRNYNEQFF. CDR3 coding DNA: TGTGCCAGCAGTTCCCAGCAGAGCACTAGCGGGAGAAACTACAATGAGCAGTTCTTC.

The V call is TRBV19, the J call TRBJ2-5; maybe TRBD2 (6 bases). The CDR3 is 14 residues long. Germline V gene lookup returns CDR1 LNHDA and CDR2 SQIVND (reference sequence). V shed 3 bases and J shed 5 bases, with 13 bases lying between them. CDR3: CASSIFGGRETQYF. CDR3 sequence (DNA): TGTGCCAGTAGTATCTTCGGGGGACGGGAGACCCAGTACTTC.

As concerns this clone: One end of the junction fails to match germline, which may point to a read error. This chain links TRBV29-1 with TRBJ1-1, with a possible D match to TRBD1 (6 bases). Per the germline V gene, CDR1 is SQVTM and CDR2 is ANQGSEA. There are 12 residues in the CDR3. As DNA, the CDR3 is TGCAGCGTTGCTCAGGGGAACATTGAAGCTTTCTTT. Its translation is CSVAQGNIEAFF. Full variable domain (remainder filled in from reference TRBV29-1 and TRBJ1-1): SAVISQKPSRDICQRGTSLTIQCQVDSQVTMMFWYRQQPGQSLTLIATANQGSEATYESGFVIDKFPISRPNLTFSTLTVSNMSPEDSSIYLCSVAQGNIEAFFGQGTRLTVV.

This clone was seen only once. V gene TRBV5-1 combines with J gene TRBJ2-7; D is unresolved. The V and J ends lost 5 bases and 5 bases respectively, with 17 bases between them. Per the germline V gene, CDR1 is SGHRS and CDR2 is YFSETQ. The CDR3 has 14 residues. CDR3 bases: TGCGCCAGCAGGGTAGCCAACGACCTAAACGAGCAGTACTTC. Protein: CASRVANDLNEQYF.

The CDR3 nucleotides read TGTGCCTGGAAGGAGCGGGAGTTTCCCAACATTCAGTACTTC. Protein sequence: CAWKEREFPNIQYF. The rearrangement joins TRBV30 to TRBJ2-4; 8 bases map to TRBD2. The CDR3 totals 14 residues. Germline loops: CDR1 GTSNPN, CDR2 SVGIG (reference sequence). The ends lost 4 bases at V and 7 bases at J; junction bases unmatched: 9. Full variable domain (missing parts from reference TRBV30 and TRBJ2-4): SQTIHQWPATLVQPVGSPLSLECTVEGTSNPNLYWYRQAAGRGLQLLFYSVGIGQISSEVPQNLSASRPQDRQFILSSKKLLLSDSGFYLCAWKEREFPNIQYFGAGTRLSVL.

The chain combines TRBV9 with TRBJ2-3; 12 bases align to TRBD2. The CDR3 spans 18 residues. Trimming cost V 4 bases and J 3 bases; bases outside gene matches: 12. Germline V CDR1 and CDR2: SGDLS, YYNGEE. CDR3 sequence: CASSPSGRLAGETDTQYF. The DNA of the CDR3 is TGTGCCAGCAGCCCGTCAGGGAGACTAGCGGGAGAAACAGATACGCAGTATTTT.

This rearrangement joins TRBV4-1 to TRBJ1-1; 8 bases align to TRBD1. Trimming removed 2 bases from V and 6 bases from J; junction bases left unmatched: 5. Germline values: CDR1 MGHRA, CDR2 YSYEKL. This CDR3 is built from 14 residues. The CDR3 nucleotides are TGCGCCAGCAGCCAACTCCAGGGGGCCGCTGAAGCTTTCTTT. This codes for CASSQLQGAAEAFF.

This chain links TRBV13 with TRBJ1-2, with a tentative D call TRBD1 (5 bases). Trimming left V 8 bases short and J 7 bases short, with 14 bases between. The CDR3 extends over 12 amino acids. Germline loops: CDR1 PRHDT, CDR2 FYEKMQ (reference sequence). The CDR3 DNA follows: TGTGCCAGCCGGAGAGGCGGGGCTGGCTACACCTTC. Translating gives CASRRGGAGYTF.

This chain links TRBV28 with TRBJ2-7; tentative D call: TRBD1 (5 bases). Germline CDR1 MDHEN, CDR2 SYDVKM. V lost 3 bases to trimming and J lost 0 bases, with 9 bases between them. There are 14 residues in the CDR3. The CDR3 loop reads CASSFQGHSYEQYF. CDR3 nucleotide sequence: TGTGCCAGCAGTTTCCAGGGCCACTCCTACGAGCAGTACTTC.

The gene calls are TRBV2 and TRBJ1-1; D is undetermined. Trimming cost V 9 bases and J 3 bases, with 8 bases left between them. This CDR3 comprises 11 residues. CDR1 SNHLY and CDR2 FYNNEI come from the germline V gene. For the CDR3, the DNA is TGTGCCAGAAGCGGGGACACTGAAGCTTTCTTT. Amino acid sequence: CARSGDTEAFF.

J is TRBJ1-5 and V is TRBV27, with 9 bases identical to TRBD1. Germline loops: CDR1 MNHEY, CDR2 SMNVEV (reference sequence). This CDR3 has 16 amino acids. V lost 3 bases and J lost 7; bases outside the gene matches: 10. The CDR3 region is CASSLIATGGGQPQHF. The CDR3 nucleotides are TGTGCCAGCAGTTTGATAGCGACAGGGGGGGGGCAGCCCCAGCATTTT.

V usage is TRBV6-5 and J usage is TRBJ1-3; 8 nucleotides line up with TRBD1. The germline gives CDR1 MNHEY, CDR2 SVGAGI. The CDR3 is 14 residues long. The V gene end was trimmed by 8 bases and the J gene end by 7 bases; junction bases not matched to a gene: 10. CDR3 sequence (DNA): TGTGCCAGCGGCCCGACAGGGGAAGGGAACACCATATATTTT. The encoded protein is CASGPTGEGNTIYF.

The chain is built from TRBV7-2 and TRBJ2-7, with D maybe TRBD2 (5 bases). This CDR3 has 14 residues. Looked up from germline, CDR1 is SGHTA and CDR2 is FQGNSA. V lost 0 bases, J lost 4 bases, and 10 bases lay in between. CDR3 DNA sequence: TGTGCCAGCAGCTTAGCTAGCGAAGGGTACGAGCAGTACTTC. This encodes CASSLASEGYEQYF.

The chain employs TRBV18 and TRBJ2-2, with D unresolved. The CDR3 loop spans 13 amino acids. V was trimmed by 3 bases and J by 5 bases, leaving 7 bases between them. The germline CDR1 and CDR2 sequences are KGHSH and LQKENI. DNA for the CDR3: TGTGCCAGCTCACCGGCAGTTACCGGGGAGCTGTTTTTT. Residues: CASSPAVTGELFF.

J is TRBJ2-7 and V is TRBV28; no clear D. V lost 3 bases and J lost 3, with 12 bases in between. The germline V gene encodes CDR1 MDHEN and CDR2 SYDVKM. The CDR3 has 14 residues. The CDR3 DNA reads TGTGCCAGCAGTTTCAGCAACAGTAACTACGAGCAGTACTTC. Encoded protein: CASSFSNSNYEQYF.

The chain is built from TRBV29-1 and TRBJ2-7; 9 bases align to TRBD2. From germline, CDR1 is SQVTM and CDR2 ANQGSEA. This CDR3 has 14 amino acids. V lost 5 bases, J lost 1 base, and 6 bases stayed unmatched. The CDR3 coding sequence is TGCAGCGTTCGACCAGCGGGAGGTTCCTACGAGCAGTACTTC. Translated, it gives CSVRPAGGSYEQYF.

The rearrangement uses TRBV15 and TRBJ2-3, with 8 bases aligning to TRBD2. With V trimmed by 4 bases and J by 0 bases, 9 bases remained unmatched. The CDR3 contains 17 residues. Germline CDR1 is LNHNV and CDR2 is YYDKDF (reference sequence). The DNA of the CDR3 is TGTGCCACCAGCAAAAGACGAGCGGGAGAAAGCACAGATACGCAGTATTTT. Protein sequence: CATSKRRAGESTDTQYF.

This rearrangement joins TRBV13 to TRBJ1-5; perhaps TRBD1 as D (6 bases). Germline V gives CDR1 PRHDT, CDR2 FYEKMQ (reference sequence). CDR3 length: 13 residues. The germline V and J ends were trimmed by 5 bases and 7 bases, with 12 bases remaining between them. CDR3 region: CASSRGDNQPQHF. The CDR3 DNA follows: TGTGCCAGCAGCCGAGGGGACAACCAGCCCCAGCATTTT. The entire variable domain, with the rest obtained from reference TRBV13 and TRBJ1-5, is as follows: AAGVIQSPRHLIKEKRETATLKCYPIPRHDTVYWYQQGPGQDPQFLISFYEKMQSDKGSIPDRFSAQQFSDYHSELNMSSLELGDSALYFCASSRGDNQPQHFGDGTRLSIL.